What follows are 14 T cell receptor beta chains derived from one specimen sequenced in a study of vaccination and CD4 T cells after COVID-19. With the Oncomine TCR Beta short-read assay, DNA from cultured CD4+ T cells was sequenced. TCRdb reanalysed the PCR reads using MiXCR and keeps one entry per CDR3 protein. The table includes under 15,000 distinct CDR3 sequences, over 25% detected once. These receptors have no known antigen. The treatment here: roughly 11-day PBMC culture with coronavirus spike peptide pools or control peptides (ViraFEST assay). The specimen was cultured CD4+ T cells from blood. Source of these receptors: a human donor with COVID-19.

The J gene is TRBJ1-6, the V gene TRBV20-1; 10 nucleotides match TRBD1. This CDR3 spans 15 amino acids. V dropped 1 base and J dropped 4; count of bases not matched to a gene: 1. The V gene's germline CDR1 is DFQATT and CDR2 SNEGSKA (reference sequence). The DNA for the CDR3 is TGCAGTGCTAGAGCGGGACAGGGGTATAATTCACCCCTCCACTTT. This translates into CSARAGQGYNSPLHF.

The chain couples TRBV20-1 to TRBJ2-1; 10 bases fit TRBD2. The CDR3 spans 15 residues. After removal of 0 bases from V and 5 bases from J, the junction contained 4 bases not matched to a gene. Germline values: CDR1 DFQATT, CDR2 SNEGSKA (reference sequence). CDR3 sequence: CSARESSGGHNEQFF. As DNA, the CDR3 is TGCAGTGCTAGAGAGTCTAGCGGGGGACACAATGAGCAGTTCTTC.

The chain has TRBV6-1 and TRBJ1-5; D not resolved. Germline V CDR1 and CDR2: MNHNS, SASEGT. V was clipped by 3 bases and J by 6 bases, with 6 bases between them. CDR3 length: 12 residues. The CDR3 coding sequence is TGTGCCAGCAGTGATCGAGGTCAGCCCCAGCATTTT. Protein sequence: CASSDRGQPQHF.

This clonotype was seen more than once but under ten times. The chain recombines TRBV20-1 with TRBJ2-7; TRBD2 matches at 7 bases. This CDR3 is 15 amino acids long. Germline V lookup: CDR1 DFQATT, CDR2 SNEGSKA (reference sequence). The trim removed 0 bases at V and 8 bases at J, leaving 13 bases unmatched. Here the CDR3 DNA reads TGCAGTGCTAGAGATTTCGGGACCCCCGGGGGGAAGCAGTACTTC. Translation: CSARDFGTPGGKQYF.

This chain joins TRBV28 and TRBJ2-3, with no clear D. Germline lookup yields CDR1 MDHEN and CDR2 SYDVKM. The CDR3 has 14 residues. Between the trimmed V and J ends, which lost 3 bases and 1 base, there was a span of 8 bases. The CDR3 DNA reads TGTGCCAGCAGTTTTCTTGCCGGCACAGATACGCAGTATTTT. Translated, it gives CASSFLAGTDTQYF.

This sequence joins TRBV7-6 and TRBJ2-3, with D tentatively TRBD2 (7 bases). V was clipped by 1 base and J by 1 base, with 12 bases between them. Per the germline V gene, CDR1 is SGHVS and CDR2 is FNYEAQ. This CDR3 spans 16 amino acids. In DNA, the CDR3 is TGTGCCAGCAGCTTAGTGGGGGGGGGCGGCACAGATACGCAGTATTTT. Amino acid sequence: CASSLVGGGGTDTQYF.

V and J are TRBV30 and TRBJ1-1; D gene unclear. With 4 bases removed from V and 3 bases from J, the gap between germline ends came to 6 bases. Germline V lookup: CDR1 GTSNPN, CDR2 SVGIG (reference sequence). This CDR3 comprises 11 residues. DNA of the CDR3: TGTGCCTGGAATGGATACACTGAAGCTTTCTTT. Its protein product is CAWNGYTEAFF.

The V and J genes are TRBV7-9 and TRBJ1-1; 12 bases line up with TRBD1. V was clipped by 2 bases and J by 3 bases; unmatched bases: 4. The germline CDR1 and CDR2 sequences are SEHNR and FQNEAQ (reference sequence). This CDR3 is built from 16 residues. The CDR3 coding sequence is TGTGCCAGCAGCTTATACGGGACAGGGGGCGACACTGAAGCTTTCTTT. Translation: CASSLYGTGGDTEAFF. The variable domain in full, with the rest retrieved from reference TRBV7-9 and TRBJ1-1, is DTGVSQNPRHKITKRGQNVTFRCDPISEHNRLYWYRQTLGQGPEFLTYFQNEAQLEKSRLLSDRFSAERPKGSFSTLEIQRTEQGDSAMYLCASSLYGTGGDTEAFFGQGTRLTVV.

The chain combines TRBV5-8 with TRBJ2-3; no clear D gene. Trimming shortened V by 8 bases and J by 2 bases, and 12 bases separated the two germline ends. CDR3 size: 13 residues. CDR1 and CDR2 (germline): SGHTS, YDEGEE. The CDR3 region has the DNA TGTGCCAGTTTACTGGGCCCCACAGATACGCAGTATTTT. It is translated as CASLLGPTDTQYF. Full variable domain (rest looked up from reference TRBV5-8 and TRBJ2-3): EAGVTQSPTHLIKTRGQQATLRCSPISGHTSVYWYQQALGLGLQFLLWYDEGEERNRGNFPPRFSGRQFPNYSSELNVNALELEDSALYLCASLLGPTDTQYFGPGTRLTVL.

The chain carries TRBV7-3 and TRBJ1-3; D is uncertain. V lost 5 bases to trimming and J lost 2 bases, with 10 bases between them. The CDR3 spans 14 residues. Germline CDR1 and CDR2: SGHTA and FQGTGA. The CDR3 DNA reads TGTGCCAGCAGCCCGGATATTACTGGAAACACCATATATTTT. Its protein is CASSPDITGNTIYF.

This clonotype has a handful of counts. The chain is built from TRBV19 and TRBJ1-4, with D hard to call. The germline gives CDR1 LNHDA, CDR2 SQIVND (reference sequence). The CDR3 is made up of 14 amino acids. V lost 3 bases and J lost 7, with 12 bases in between. CDR3 nucleotide sequence: TGTGCCAGTAGTATCAAAAGGGTTAGTGAAAAACTGTTTTTT. Translated, it gives CASSIKRVSEKLFF.

The chain recombines TRBV2 with TRBJ1-5; D perhaps matches TRBD1 (5 bases). The CDR3 has 13 amino acids. The germline V gene encodes CDR1 SNHLY and CDR2 FYNNEI. V was shortened by 6 bases and J by 7 bases, with 13 bases between the two germline ends. CDR3 sequence: CASREGRAQPQHF. CDR3 nucleotides: TGTGCCAGCAGAGAGGGCAGGGCACAGCCCCAGCATTTT. Complete variable domain (other parts from reference TRBV2 and TRBJ1-5): EPEVTQTPSHQVTQMGQEVILRCVPISNHLYFYWYRQILGQKVEFLVSFYNNEISEKSEIFDDQFSVERPDGSNFTLKIRSTKLEDSAMYFCASREGRAQPQHFGDGTRLSIL.

The gene calls are TRBV24-1 and TRBJ1-1, with TRBD1 as a possible D gene (5 bases). Trimming took 4 bases from V and 0 from J, leaving 5 bases between them. The CDR3 is 13 amino acids. CDR1 and CDR2 from the germline V gene are KGHDR and SFDVKD. The CDR3 spells CATSEGVNTEAFF. DNA of the CDR3: TGTGCCACCAGTGAGGGGGTGAACACTGAAGCTTTCTTT.

This chain connects TRBV6-1 to TRBJ1-3; TRBD1 is a possible D gene (6 bases). This CDR3 comprises 15 residues. The germline V gene has CDR1 MNHNS and CDR2 SASEGT. V was pared by 6 bases and J by 0 bases, with 12 bases between. The CDR3, as DNA: TGTGCCAGCAGACTCCGGGACAACTCTGGAAACACCATATATTTT. This gives the protein CASRLRDNSGNTIYF.